These T cell receptor beta chains were read from a single sample in a study of beta chain features in type 1 diabetes. TCRdb's copy holds only in-frame clones and misses some; the assay was immunoSEQ multiplex PCR. The sample has 600,000 or so clones; around an eighth are singletons. Material: naive CD4+ T cells from blood. The receptors originated from a man aged 18 to 29 with type 1 diabetes. Each CDR3 is given with its conserved first and last residue. A D gene is named only where the DNA matches it firmly. Where a row states a size, it is once, few, many or the class of an expanded clone; other rows omit it.

d_gene: NA
v_gene: TRBV29-1
j_gene: TRBJ1-1
abundance: NA
CDR3aa: CSADLRGIGTEAFF
CDR3nt: TGCAGCGCTGACCTCAGGGGAATTGGAACTGAAGCTTTCTTT

d_gene: NA
v_gene: TRBV7-9
j_gene: TRBJ2-7
abundance: few
CDR3aa: CASSPLDYEQYF
CDR3nt: TGTGCCAGCAGCCCCCTGGATTACGAGCAGTACTTC

d_gene: NA
v_gene: TRBV6-6
j_gene: TRBJ2-3
abundance: NA
CDR3aa: CASSYSPDTQYF
CDR3nt: TGTGCCAGCAGTTACTCGCCAGATACGCAGTATTTT

d_gene: NA
v_gene: TRBV10-3
j_gene: TRBJ2-2
abundance: NA
CDR3aa: CAISESTKNTGELFF
CDR3nt: TGTGCCATCAGTGAGTCAACCAAGAACACCGGGGAGCTGTTTTTT

d_gene: TRBD2
v_gene: TRBV19
j_gene: TRBJ2-1
abundance: few
CDR3aa: CASSPTSGREQFF
CDR3nt: TGTGCCAGTAGTCCAACTAGCGGGAGGGAGCAGTTCTTC

d_gene: NA
v_gene: TRBV2
j_gene: TRBJ1-1
abundance: NA
CDR3aa: CASTIMGNTEAFF
CDR3nt: TGTGCCAGCACCATAATGGGGAACACTGAAGCTTTCTTT

d_gene: TRBD2
v_gene: TRBV9
j_gene: TRBJ2-5
abundance: NA
CDR3aa: CASSVLTTSGGKEETQYF
CDR3nt: TGTGCCAGCAGCGTACTCACTACTAGCGGGGGTAAAGAAGAGACCCAGTACTTC

d_gene: NA
v_gene: TRBV18
j_gene: TRBJ1-6
abundance: NA
CDR3aa: CASSRDSYNSPLHF
CDR3nt: TGTGCCAGCTCACGGGACTCCTATAATTCACCCCTCCACTTT

d_gene: TRBD1
v_gene: TRBV5-1
j_gene: TRBJ2-1
abundance: NA
CDR3aa: CASSLGGTGYNEQFF
CDR3nt: TGCGCCAGCAGCTTGGGAGGGACAGGGTACAATGAGCAGTTCTTC

d_gene: NA
v_gene: TRBV18
j_gene: TRBJ2-5
abundance: NA
CDR3aa: CASSPWQGQETQYF
CDR3nt: TGTGCCAGCTCACCATGGCAGGGCCAAGAGACCCAGTACTTC

d_gene: TRBD1
v_gene: TRBV2
j_gene: TRBJ1-4
abundance: few
CDR3aa: CASSGMDRGPEKLFF
CDR3nt: TGTGCCAGCAGCGGAATGGACAGGGGGCCTGAAAAACTGTTTTTT

d_gene: NA
v_gene: TRBV9
j_gene: TRBJ1-6
abundance: NA
CDR3aa: CASSDTTGRSPLHF
CDR3nt: TGTGCCAGCAGTGATACTACAGGGAGATCACCCCTCCACTTT

d_gene: NA
v_gene: TRBV27
j_gene: TRBJ1-4
abundance: few
CDR3aa: CASSSGDTNEKLFF
CDR3nt: TGTGCCAGCAGTTCGGGGGATACTAATGAAAAACTGTTTTTT

d_gene: NA
v_gene: TRBV7-6
j_gene: TRBJ2-7
abundance: NA
CDR3aa: CASSPRSRGGYEQYF
CDR3nt: TGTGCCAGCAGCCCCCGGAGCCGGGGAGGCTACGAGCAGTACTTC

d_gene: NA
v_gene: TRBV7-3
j_gene: TRBJ2-7
abundance: NA
CDR3aa: CASSLRSGPTITYEQYF
CDR3nt: TGTGCCAGCAGCTTAAGGTCGGGACCTACTATTACTTACGAGCAGTACTTC

d_gene: TRBD2
v_gene: TRBV7-2
j_gene: TRBJ2-3
abundance: few
CDR3aa: CASSSRSSGSSDTQYF
CDR3nt: TGTGCCAGCAGCTCTCGGTCTAGCGGGAGTTCAGATACGCAGTATTTT

d_gene: NA
v_gene: TRBV7-2
j_gene: TRBJ2-3
abundance: few
CDR3aa: CASSLPRDSSSTDTQYF
CDR3nt: TGTGCCAGCAGCTTGCCCCGGGACTCATCTAGCACAGATACGCAGTATTTT

d_gene: NA
v_gene: TRBV14
j_gene: TRBJ2-1
abundance: few
CDR3aa: CASSQGYSYNEQFF
CDR3nt: TGTGCCAGCAGCCAAGGCTACTCCTACAATGAGCAGTTCTTC

d_gene: NA
v_gene: TRBV5-1
j_gene: TRBJ1-5
abundance: NA
CDR3aa: CASSLEGSSNQPQHF
CDR3nt: TGCGCCAGCAGCTTGGAGGGCTCGAGCAATCAGCCCCAGCATTTT

d_gene: NA
v_gene: TRBV11-3
j_gene: TRBJ2-1
abundance: NA
CDR3aa: CASSRVMLYQFF
CDR3nt: TGTGCCAGCAGCCGGGTAATGCTTTATCAGTTCTTC

d_gene: NA
v_gene: TRBV18
j_gene: TRBJ2-3
abundance: few
CDR3aa: CASSPRPTGNTDTQYF
CDR3nt: TGTGCCAGCTCACCGCGTCCCACAGGGAACACAGATACGCAGTATTTT

d_gene: TRBD2
v_gene: TRBV29-1
j_gene: TRBJ2-7
abundance: few
CDR3aa: CSVTGTSGYYEQYF
CDR3nt: TGCAGCGTTACCGGGACTAGCGGGTACTACGAGCAGTACTTC

d_gene: NA
v_gene: TRBV7-2
j_gene: TRBJ2-2
abundance: NA
CDR3aa: CASSRPLGQANTGELFF
CDR3nt: TGTGCCAGCAGCAGGCCCCTTGGCCAGGCGAACACCGGGGAGCTGTTTTTT

d_gene: NA
v_gene: TRBV13
j_gene: TRBJ1-2
abundance: few
CDR3aa: CASSLLIGGSYGYTF
CDR3nt: TGTGCCAGCAGCTTATTGATCGGGGGTAGCTATGGCTACACCTTC

d_gene: TRBD1
v_gene: TRBV5-1
j_gene: TRBJ2-1
abundance: NA
CDR3aa: CASSSIGTGSYNEQFF
CDR3nt: TGCGCCAGCAGCTCGATCGGGACAGGGTCTTACAATGAGCAGTTCTTC

d_gene: NA
v_gene: TRBV4-1
j_gene: TRBJ1-5
abundance: NA
CDR3aa: CASSQGLAFGPIQPQHF
CDR3nt: TGCGCCAGCAGCCAAGGACTGGCCTTTGGTCCTATTCAGCCCCAGCATTTT

d_gene: NA
v_gene: TRBV30
j_gene: TRBJ2-1
abundance: NA
CDR3aa: CAWKDSPNEQFF
CDR3nt: TGTGCCTGGAAGGACAGCCCCAATGAGCAGTTCTTC

d_gene: NA
v_gene: TRBV9
j_gene: TRBJ1-1
abundance: NA
CDR3aa: CASSVDLGTNTEAFF
CDR3nt: TGTGCCAGCAGCGTAGACTTAGGGACGAACACTGAAGCTTTCTTT

d_gene: NA
v_gene: TRBV14
j_gene: TRBJ1-3
abundance: NA
CDR3aa: CASSPAGNTIYF
CDR3nt: TGTGCCAGCAGCCCCGCCGGAAACACCATATATTTT

d_gene: NA
v_gene: TRBV2
j_gene: TRBJ1-2
abundance: NA
CDR3aa: CASSEGGYGYTF
CDR3nt: TGTGCCAGCAGTGAAGGCGGTTACGGCTACACCTTC

d_gene: TRBD2
v_gene: TRBV20-1
j_gene: TRBJ2-4
abundance: NA
CDR3aa: CSAGGRNIQYF
CDR3nt: TGCAGTGCTGGCGGGAGAAACATTCAGTACTTC